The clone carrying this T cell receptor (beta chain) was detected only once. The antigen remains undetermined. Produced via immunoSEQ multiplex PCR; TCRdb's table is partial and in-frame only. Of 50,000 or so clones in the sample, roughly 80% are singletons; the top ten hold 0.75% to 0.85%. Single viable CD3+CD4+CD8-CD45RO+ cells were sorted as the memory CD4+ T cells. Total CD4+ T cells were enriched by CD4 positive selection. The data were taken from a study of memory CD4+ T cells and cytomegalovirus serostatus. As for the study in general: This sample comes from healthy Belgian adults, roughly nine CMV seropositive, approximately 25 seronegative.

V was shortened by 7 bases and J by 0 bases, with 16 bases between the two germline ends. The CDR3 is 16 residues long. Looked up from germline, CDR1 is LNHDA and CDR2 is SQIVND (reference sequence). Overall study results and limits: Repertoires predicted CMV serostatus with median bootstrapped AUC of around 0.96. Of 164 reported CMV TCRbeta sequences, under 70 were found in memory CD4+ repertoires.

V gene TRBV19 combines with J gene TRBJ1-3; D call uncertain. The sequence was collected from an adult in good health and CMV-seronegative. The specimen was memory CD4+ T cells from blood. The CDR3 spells CASTPSEVSSGNTIYF. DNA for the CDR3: TGTGCCAGTACCCCAAGCGAGGTGAGCTCTGGAAACACCATATATTTT.